The 15 T cell receptor beta chains reported below all come from one sample, sequenced in a study of T cell responses to AZD1222 COVID-19 vaccine (dated by TCRdb to about 2021). The time point label for this specimen denotes: baseline before first vaccination. The library was generated by the immunoSEQ multiplex PCR assay. Sourced from immuneACCESS, this table was stored by TCRdb with only in-frame sequences that have V and J called. A share of the clones is absent; for the studies checked, an unresolved V gene accounts for under half, and the remainder has no known explanation. The sample table contains roughly 83,000 clones; only one count was recorded for roughly 88% of them. The ten largest clones capture 8.7% of the sample. This specimen was peripheral blood, taken on day 0 of AZD1222 vaccination. The receptor source for this set is an adult in good health.

The CDR3 protein is CATSRGGVFNEQYF. The CDR3 region has the DNA TGTGCCACCAGCCGAGGGGGGGTATTCAACGAGCAGTACTTC. The chain links TRBV15 to TRBJ2-7; D might be TRBD2 (7 bases). V dropped 5 bases and J dropped 5 bases, with 16 bases sitting between them. CDR1 is LNHNV, CDR2 YYDKDF, per germline (reference sequence). This CDR3 spans 14 amino acids. The full variable domain, rest sourced from reference TRBV15 and TRBJ2-7, is DAMVIQNPRYQVTQFGKPVTLSCSQTLNHNVMYWYQQKSSQAPKLLFHYYDKDFNNEADTPDNFQSRRPNTSFCFLDIRSPGLGDTAMYLCATSRGGVFNEQYFGPGTRLTVT.

The genes are TRBV5-4 and TRBJ2-2, with 8 bases matching TRBD1. The ends lost 5 bases at V and 2 bases at J; junction bases unmatched: 5. This CDR3 region has 15 residues. Germline V gene lookup returns CDR1 SGHNT and CDR2 YYREEE (reference sequence). The DNA for the CDR3 is TGTGCCAGCAGGGTACAGGGGGTCAACACCGGGGAGCTGTTTTTT. This codes for CASRVQGVNTGELFF.

This sequence joins TRBV30 and TRBJ1-5; possibly TRBD1 for D (6 bases). From germline, CDR1 is GTSNPN and CDR2 SVGIG (reference sequence). Trimming took off 4 bases at V and 1 base at J, with 8 bases between the two ends. There are 13 residues in the CDR3. The CDR3 sequence: CAWTGESNQPQHF. The CDR3 region has the DNA TGTGCCTGGACAGGGGAAAGCAATCAGCCCCAGCATTTT. The variable domain in full, with the rest retrieved from reference TRBV30 and TRBJ1-5, is SQTIHQWPATLVQPVGSPLSLECTVEGTSNPNLYWYRQAAGRGLQLLFYSVGIGQISSEVPQNLSASRPQDRQFILSSKKLLLSDSGFYLCAWTGESNQPQHFGDGTRLSIL.

CDR3 loop: CATSPSPGTGHNEQFF. In DNA form, the CDR3 reads TGTGCCACCAGTCCCTCCCCCGGGACAGGGCACAATGAGCAGTTCTTC. This chain connects TRBV24-1 to TRBJ2-1, with 9 bases that match TRBD1. Germline loops: CDR1 KGHDR, CDR2 SFDVKD. V dropped 6 bases and J dropped 5; count of bases not matched to a gene: 10. The CDR3 extends over 16 amino acids.

This chain connects TRBV27 to TRBJ2-7; 10 bases fit TRBD1. The germline V gene has CDR1 MNHEY and CDR2 SMNVEV (reference sequence). This CDR3 comprises 14 residues. V was clipped by 6 bases and J by 3 bases; unmatched bases: 5. The CDR3 here is CASSLRTGGYEQYF. CDR3 in DNA: TGTGCCAGCAGCCTTAGGACAGGGGGCTACGAGCAGTACTTC.

V gene TRBV7-2 combines with J gene TRBJ1-5, with D maybe TRBD1 (5 bases). V lost 1 base and J lost 3, with 10 bases in between. The CDR3 has 15 amino acids. The germline CDR1 and CDR2 sequences are SGHTA and FQGNSA. The DNA for the CDR3 is TGTGCCAGCAGCTTAGAACAGGCCTTCAATCAGCCCCAGCATTTT. Protein: CASSLEQAFNQPQHF.

The chain links TRBV28 to TRBJ2-7; D is unclear. CDR3 size: 12 residues. V lost 6 bases and J lost 3, with 9 bases in between. The germline V gene has CDR1 MDHEN and CDR2 SYDVKM. The chain's CDR3 is CASSRRIYEQYF. The CDR3, as DNA: TGTGCCAGCAGCCGAAGGATCTACGAGCAGTACTTC. Variable domain in full (rest from reference TRBV28 and TRBJ2-7): DVKVTQSSRYLVKRTGEKVFLECVQDMDHENMFWYRQDPGLGLRLIYFSYDVKMKEKGDIPEGYSVSREKKERFSLILESASTNQTSMYLCASSRRIYEQYFGPGTRLTVT.

In its sample, this clone was seen a few times. The chain uses TRBV4-1 and TRBJ2-1; D is uncertain. The CDR3 totals 15 residues. Germline V lookup: CDR1 MGHRA, CDR2 YSYEKL. Trimming took 1 base from V and 9 from J, leaving 16 bases between them. CDR3 bases: TGCGCCAGCAGCCAAGGGGCGGAGTTCTTCGGTGAGCAGTTCTTC. The encoded protein is CASSQGAEFFGEQFF.

The genes are TRBV27 and TRBJ1-1, with 12 nucleotides matching TRBD1. Germline V gene lookup returns CDR1 MNHEY and CDR2 SMNVEV (reference sequence). V lost 6 bases to trimming and J lost 1 base; unmatched junction nucleotides: 18. This CDR3 contains 20 residues. CDR3 protein: CASRRTGTGGAGGSNTEAFF. The CDR3 DNA reads TGTGCCAGCAGACGCACCGGGACAGGGGGCGCAGGGGGTTCGAACACTGAAGCTTTCTTT.

V gene TRBV7-9 combines with J gene TRBJ1-5; 8 bases are a match to TRBD1. The CDR3 is 15 amino acids. From germline, CDR1 is SEHNR and CDR2 FQNEAQ (reference sequence). The V and J ends lost 5 bases and 7 bases, in that order; junction bases with no gene match: 10. The CDR3, as DNA: TGTGCCAGCAGCCACATGGACAGGGCAGGCCAGCCCCAGCATTTT. Amino acid sequence: CASSHMDRAGQPQHF.

This clone has just one count. The genes are TRBV19 and TRBJ1-1; no clear D gene. V dropped 4 bases and J dropped 5 bases, with 20 bases sitting between them. Per the germline V gene, CDR1 is LNHDA and CDR2 is SQIVND (reference sequence). This CDR3 comprises 16 residues. CDR3: CASSKLLKLAGTEAFF. CDR3 coding DNA: TGTGCCAGTAGTAAACTTCTTAAATTGGCGGGGACTGAAGCTTTCTTT.

The J gene is TRBJ1-1, the V gene TRBV29-1; tentative D call: TRBD1 (6 bases). Trimming cost V 3 bases and J 5 bases, with 16 bases left between them. The CDR3 is 14 amino acids. CDR1 is SQVTM, CDR2 ANQGSEA, per germline. The chain's CDR3 is CSVDTQGLGTEAFF. For the CDR3, the DNA is TGCAGCGTTGATACACAGGGTTTAGGAACTGAAGCTTTCTTT.

The chain carries TRBV3-1 (or the pseudogene TRBV3-2) and TRBJ2-3, with 9 bases lining up with TRBD1. Per the germline V gene, CDR1 is LGHDT and CDR2 is YNNKEL (reference sequence). The V gene end was trimmed by 2 bases and the J gene end by 3 bases; junction bases not matched to a gene: 3. The CDR3 is 15 residues long. This CDR3 is CASSQRDRATDTQYF. CDR3 in DNA: TGTGCCAGCAGCCAAAGGGACAGGGCAACAGATACGCAGTATTTT.

The V and J genes are TRBV20-1 and TRBJ1-1, with D tentatively TRBD1 (5 bases). The germline V gene encodes CDR1 DFQATT and CDR2 SNEGSKA (reference sequence). The CDR3 covers 17 residues. Trimming stripped 3 bases from V and 2 bases from J, with 22 bases between. The CDR3 nucleotides read TGCAGTGCTAGTCCCGACAGATCCCTCTACTTTAACACTGAAGCTTTCTTT. This gives the protein CSASPDRSLYFNTEAFF.

The chain combines TRBV5-4 with TRBJ2-1, with TRBD2 matching 13 bases. This CDR3 contains 17 residues. The junction had 12 bases not matched to a gene; V was cut back by 5 bases and J by 7 bases. CDR1 is SGHNT and CDR2 is YYREEE in the germline V gene (reference sequence). CDR3 amino acids: CASSFSQTSGGRNEQFF. The CDR3 bases are TGTGCCAGCAGTTTTTCCCAGACTAGCGGGGGGAGGAATGAGCAGTTCTTC.